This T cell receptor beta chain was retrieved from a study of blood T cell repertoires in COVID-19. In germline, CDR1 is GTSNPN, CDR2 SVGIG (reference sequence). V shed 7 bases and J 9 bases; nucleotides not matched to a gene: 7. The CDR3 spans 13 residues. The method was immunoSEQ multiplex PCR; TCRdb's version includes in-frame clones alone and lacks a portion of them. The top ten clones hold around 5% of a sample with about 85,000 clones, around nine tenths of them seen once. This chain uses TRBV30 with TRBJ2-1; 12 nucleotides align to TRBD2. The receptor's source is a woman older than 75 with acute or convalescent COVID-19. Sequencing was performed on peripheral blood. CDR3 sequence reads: CALTSGRGGEQFF. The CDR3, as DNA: TGTGCCTTGACTAGCGGGAGAGGAGGTGAGCAGTTCTTC.